The rows below give T cell receptor beta chains drawn from one sample of a study of T cells after yellow fever vaccination. MiXCR, applied by TCRdb to the 5' RACE reads, yields one record per CDR3 protein. Of about 240,000 distinct CDR3 sequences listed, 6.9% are singletons. Sample: CD4+ T cells sorted from PBMCs, taken 15 days after the yellow fever booster vaccination. These receptors were taken from a man aged 25 to 40 who received the YFV17D yellow fever vaccine. CDR3s include the opening cysteine and the closing phenylalanine or tryptophan.

j_call: TRBJ1-2; v_call: TRBV4-3; cdr3_aa: CASSLDEGANYGYTF
j_call: TRBJ2-3; v_call: TRBV20-1; cdr3_aa: CSARAPTSRTDTQYF
j_call: TRBJ2-5; v_call: TRBV6-2/TRBV6-3; cdr3_aa: CASSRQVLQETQYF
j_call: TRBJ2-3; v_call: TRBV6-2/TRBV6-3; cdr3_aa: CASSVRRREATDTQYF
j_call: TRBJ1-2; v_call: TRBV2; cdr3_aa: CASRGPNYGYTF
j_call: TRBJ2-3; v_call: TRBV7-2; cdr3_aa: CASSYLAGGATDTQYF
j_call: TRBJ2-1; v_call: TRBV24-1; cdr3_aa: CATSDPSGGGYNEQFF
j_call: TRBJ2-1; v_call: TRBV5-1; cdr3_aa: CASSLGQGPYNEQFF
j_call: TRBJ2-7; v_call: TRBV10-3; cdr3_aa: CAISGWDRNSYEQYF
j_call: TRBJ2-1; v_call: TRBV5-6; cdr3_aa: CASSAEDNEQFF
j_call: TRBJ2-5; v_call: TRBV12-3/TRBV12-4; cdr3_aa: CASSLTSGIFQETQYF
j_call: TRBJ1-1; v_call: TRBV6-5; cdr3_aa: CASRTGGTEAFF
j_call: TRBJ2-7; v_call: TRBV20-1; cdr3_aa: CCVLPGAQVGGEQYF
j_call: TRBJ2-5; v_call: TRBV12-3/TRBV12-4; cdr3_aa: CASSSTGKRQETQYF
j_call: TRBJ2-3; v_call: TRBV7-2; cdr3_aa: CASSLEWDTQYF
j_call: TRBJ2-3; v_call: TRBV28; cdr3_aa: CASGYPPGSGSTDTQYF
j_call: TRBJ1-2; v_call: TRBV27; cdr3_aa: CASSLTWTGTMRYTF
j_call: TRBJ1-1; v_call: TRBV20-1; cdr3_aa: CSARGTGNMNTEAFF
j_call: TRBJ2-1; v_call: TRBV5-1; cdr3_aa: CASSLLSEQFF
j_call: TRBJ2-3; v_call: TRBV18; cdr3_aa: CASSPQAVLDTQYF
j_call: TRBJ2-1; v_call: TRBV20-1; cdr3_aa: CSALSRGAGSSYNEQFF
j_call: TRBJ2-3; v_call: TRBV2; cdr3_aa: CASSTPGSSATQYF
j_call: TRBJ2-7; v_call: TRBV12-3/TRBV12-4; cdr3_aa: CASSWTGGEQYF
j_call: TRBJ2-3; v_call: TRBV7-3; cdr3_aa: CASSKGLAGGTDTQYF
j_call: TRBJ2-5; v_call: TRBV15; cdr3_aa: CATSRDLTSGSPAETQYF
j_call: TRBJ1-2; v_call: TRBV24-1; cdr3_aa: CATSDHRGPPYGYTF
j_call: TRBJ2-3; v_call: TRBV7-2; cdr3_aa: CASSLRMAGGGTDTQYF
j_call: TRBJ2-1; v_call: TRBV15; cdr3_aa: CATSRDQGVGYEQFF
j_call: TRBJ2-3; v_call: TRBV24-1; cdr3_aa: CATSDQGGYSTDTQYF
j_call: TRBJ2-3; v_call: TRBV10-1; cdr3_aa: CASSDGLAHTDTQYF
j_call: TRBJ2-3; v_call: TRBV7-9; cdr3_aa: CASSLVPTSTDTQYF
j_call: TRBJ2-2; v_call: TRBV6-2/TRBV6-3; cdr3_aa: CASIPPPHSVHGELFF
j_call: TRBJ2-2; v_call: TRBV4-3; cdr3_aa: CASSNLKANTGELFF
j_call: TRBJ2-3; v_call: TRBV5-1; cdr3_aa: CASSKTSGYDTQYF
j_call: TRBJ1-5; v_call: TRBV20-1; cdr3_aa: CSASAATVNQPQHF
j_call: TRBJ2-7; v_call: TRBV5-4; cdr3_aa: CASSPRDRGYEQYF
j_call: TRBJ1-2; v_call: TRBV6-1; cdr3_aa: CASSSLPGTGGAYGYTF
j_call: TRBJ2-7; v_call: TRBV6-1; cdr3_aa: CATSIGKITYEQYF
j_call: TRBJ2-1; v_call: TRBV28; cdr3_aa: CASSLHTSYNEQFF
j_call: TRBJ2-1; v_call: TRBV25-1; cdr3_aa: CASSDLSGGNEQFF
j_call: TRBJ1-6; v_call: TRBV25-1; cdr3_aa: CATSRQGPSPLHF
j_call: TRBJ2-5; v_call: TRBV7-6; cdr3_aa: CASSLEAGETQYF
j_call: TRBJ2-7; v_call: TRBV11-2; cdr3_aa: CASSLSYDNSYEQYF
j_call: TRBJ2-5; v_call: TRBV18; cdr3_aa: CASSPDYAETQYF
j_call: TRBJ1-6; v_call: TRBV7-2; cdr3_aa: CASSLVSHRNNSPLHF
j_call: TRBJ1-1; v_call: TRBV5-6; cdr3_aa: CASSFARYTEAFF
j_call: TRBJ2-5; v_call: TRBV29-1; cdr3_aa: CSVFRAGSTQYF
j_call: TRBJ2-2; v_call: TRBV7-2; cdr3_aa: CASSLVAGDGSGELFF
j_call: TRBJ2-7; v_call: TRBV12-3/TRBV12-4; cdr3_aa: CASNRQGAPYEQYF
j_call: TRBJ2-1; v_call: TRBV20-1; cdr3_aa: CSASVGRRINNEQFF
j_call: TRBJ2-5; v_call: TRBV29-1; cdr3_aa: CSVGQGSRQETQYF
j_call: TRBJ2-3; v_call: TRBV3-1; cdr3_aa: CASRSSGRAVADTQYF
j_call: TRBJ1-4; v_call: TRBV12-3/TRBV12-4; cdr3_aa: CASNRGGGEKLFF
j_call: TRBJ2-1; v_call: TRBV19; cdr3_aa: CASSHRLASYNEQFF
j_call: TRBJ2-6; v_call: TRBV28; cdr3_aa: CASRDFGANVLTF
j_call: TRBJ2-5; v_call: TRBV5-1; cdr3_aa: CASSPGSVQETQYF
j_call: TRBJ2-1; v_call: TRBV12-3/TRBV12-4; cdr3_aa: CASRKREGLGNEQFF
j_call: TRBJ2-3; v_call: TRBV7-2; cdr3_aa: CASSPGKTSTDTQYF
j_call: TRBJ2-2; v_call: TRBV9; cdr3_aa: CASSDPRPRSNTGELFF